This record looks at one TCR beta chain sequence and its context. This clone appeared many times. Its antigen has not been determined. No base-level quality is on record; no much larger clone is a single base apart. From each donor, a single peripheral blood sample of around 120 mL on average was drawn into heparinised tubes. Naive, central memory, regulatory and stem cell-like memory CD4+ T cells were sorted on a BD FACSAria II using a panel including CD45RO, CCR7, CD25, CD127, CD95 and CD27. All sorted populations exceeded 95% purity. PBMCs were isolated immediately by Lymphoprep density gradient centrifugation and stained directly without culture. To minimize batch effects, samples were stained and sorted in pairs, one healthy donor with one patient per experiment. This sample is drawn from a study of beta chain features in type 1 diabetes (dated by TCRdb to 2017 to 2018). Concerning the study at large: Patients and healthy donors did not differ in mean age, gender distribution, total cell number or subset yield. A total of under 120,000,000 sorted cells were examined across all samples, and RNA yield correlated strongly with the number of cells per subset. In the study, TCRB repertoires of sorted circulating CD4+ T cell subsets from recently diagnosed type 1 diabetes patients were compared with those of matched healthy donors. Regulatory and stem cell-like memory subsets were isolated from only 8 patients and about eight healthy donors, whereas naive and central memory subsets came from all 30 or so donors. Broader findings and caveats from the paper: Naive, central memory and regulatory TCRB repertoires appeared more similar among patients than among healthy donors. In all four CD4+ subsets, TCRB CDR3 length was moderately but significantly shorter in type 1 diabetes patients. Because cDNA was sequenced instead of genomic DNA, activated cells with high expression could be over-represented, although the groups did not differ in activation or CD3 levels. At VDJ recombination sites, patients with type 1 diabetes made fewer insertions and deleted more nucleotides, a pattern implying thymic rearrangement abnormalities. HLA sub-analyses involved small numbers of individuals, so any influence of HLA type on TCRB rearrangement remained unresolved. PCR might favor shorter templates, but patient and control samples were amplified and corrected together, so any skew would affect both groups equally.

The entire isolated RNA was reverse transcribed using the High Capacity cDNA Reverse Transcription Kit, and thus expressed TCRB transcripts were sequenced. Naive, central memory and regulatory T cell samples underwent deep immunoSEQ sequencing, averaging about 3.3 million total reads per sample. Sorted cells were lysed in RLT buffer and RNA was extracted with DNase-treated RNeasy Micro or Mini kits, depending on cell number. Each cell subset was processed on its own to prevent cross-contamination, while patient and healthy donor samples were processed together. The immunoSEQ multiplex PCR was used to amplify TCRB sequences from cDNA, yielding 87-bp fragments that span the CDR3 region. Amplicons were sequenced on the Illumina HiSeq platform. The published analysis was carried out like this. Synthetic template baselines were used to correct PCR bias computationally, reads within Hamming distance 2 were collapsed, and singletons that could not be merged were discarded. Reads were aligned against IMGT to assign V, D and J genes, CDR3 length and insertions or deletions at six rearrangement sites. Within each subset, clonotype counts were normalized to sorted cell number, after which true diversity and Gini coefficients were computed with the tcR R package. Repertoire sharing was quantified using the overlap coefficient calculated on TCRB nucleotide sequences. The table comes from immuneACCESS by way of TCRdb, which keeps in-frame sequences with V and J called. Part of the clones is missing from these tables; in studies checked, under half for an unresolved V gene and the rest for unknown reasons. V and J calls and clone size come straight from that table; D and trimming were deduced from the DNA. The table for this sample lists about 130,000 clones; about 8.7% of them were counted only once. Around 0.68% of the sample lies in the top ten.

The sample comprised central memory CD4+ T cells from blood. The sequence came from a man aged 18 to 30 in good health.

CDR3 protein: CASSLEASSGSDTQYF. The DNA reads as follows: TGTGCCAGCAGCTTAGAGGCGTCGAGCGGGTCAGATACGCAGTATTTT. The V and J segments used are TRBV7-2 and TRBJ2-3; tentative D gene TRBD2, with 6 bases matching. CDR1 SGHTA and CDR2 FQGNSA were looked up in the germline V gene. At the junction V is shortened by 1 base and J by 4 bases, with 15 bases in between. Inclusive of the bounding cysteine and phenylalanine, the CDR3 is 16 residues long. Just the 48-base CDR3 DNA is kept, in frame starting at base 1.